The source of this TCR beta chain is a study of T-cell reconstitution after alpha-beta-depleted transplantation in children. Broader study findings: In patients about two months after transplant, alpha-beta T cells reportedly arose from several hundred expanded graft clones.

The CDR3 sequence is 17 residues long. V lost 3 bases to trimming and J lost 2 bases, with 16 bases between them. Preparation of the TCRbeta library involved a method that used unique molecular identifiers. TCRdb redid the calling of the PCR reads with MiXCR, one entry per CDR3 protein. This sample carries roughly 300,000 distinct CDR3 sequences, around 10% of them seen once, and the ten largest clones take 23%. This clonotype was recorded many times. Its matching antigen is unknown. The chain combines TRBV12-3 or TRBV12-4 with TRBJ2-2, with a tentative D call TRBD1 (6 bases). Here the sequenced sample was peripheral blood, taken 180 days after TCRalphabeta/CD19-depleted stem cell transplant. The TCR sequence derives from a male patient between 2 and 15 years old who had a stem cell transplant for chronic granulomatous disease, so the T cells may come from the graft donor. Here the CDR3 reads CASSLVRGLDNTGELFF. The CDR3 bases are TGTGCCAGCAGTTTGGTCAGGGGCCTTGATAACACCGGGGAGCTGTTTTTT.